This entry lists 24 T cell receptor beta chains sequenced from one sample in a study of OX40 agonist ivuxolimab in advanced cancers. Sequencing used immunoSEQ multiplex PCR; TCRdb keeps in-frame clones, though not all of them. The table records 70,000 or so clones, around 85% of them present only once. Here the sequenced sample was CD4+ or CD8+ T cells sorted from blood, taken in a trial of the OX40 agonist ivuxolimab. These receptors were obtained from an adult with an advanced solid tumor such as melanoma, head and neck, liver or kidney cancer.

The chain employs TRBV6-1 and TRBJ1-2; D gene uncertain. Trimming left V 2 bases short and J 3 bases short, with 4 bases between. Per germline, CDR1 MNHNS and CDR2 SASEGT. The CDR3 spans 12 residues. For the CDR3, the DNA is TGTGCCAGCAGTGAATGGGACTATGGCTACACCTTC. This gives the protein CASSEWDYGYTF.

The count of this clone is one. The chain has TRBV6-5 and TRBJ1-2; no definite D call. CDR3 size: 15 residues. Trimming removed 5 bases at V and 1 base at J, with 14 bases between. CDR1 and CDR2 (germline): MNHEY, SVGAGI. CDR3 region: CASSPRLGGNYGYTF. In nucleotides, the CDR3 is TGTGCCAGCAGTCCCCGACTGGGCGGTAACTATGGCTACACCTTC.

CDR3 sequence (DNA): TGTGCCAGCGGGGGACTCCCCGTGAAGACCCAGTACTTC. Translation gives CASGGLPVKTQYF. The chain has TRBV11-2 and TRBJ2-5; possibly TRBD2 for D (6 bases). The CDR3 has 13 residues. CDR1 is SGHAT, CDR2 FQNNGV, per germline. Trimming stripped 8 bases from V and 6 bases from J, with 16 bases between.

The V and J genes are TRBV27 and TRBJ2-5; D is unresolved. Germline V gives CDR1 MNHEY, CDR2 SMNVEV (reference sequence). The CDR3 is 13 amino acids. V was shortened by 4 bases and J by 4 bases, with 10 bases between the two germline ends. The CDR3 loop reads CASSSPSRETQYF. The CDR3, as DNA: TGTGCCAGCAGTTCCCCGTCACGAGAGACCCAGTACTTC.

V is TRBV6-1 and J is TRBJ2-7; 10 bases are a match to TRBD1. The V gene's germline CDR1 is MNHNS and CDR2 SASEGT. V lost 0 bases and J lost 5; bases outside the gene matches: 7. The CDR3 is 16 amino acids. CDR3 in DNA: TGTGCCAGCAGTGAAGCGACAGGGGGCAAGAGGAACGAGCAGTACTTC. It is translated as CASSEATGGKRNEQYF.

The chain uses TRBV5-1 and TRBJ1-6, with D unresolved. The germline V gene has CDR1 SGHRS and CDR2 YFSETQ. Trimming cost V 1 base and J 4 bases, with 9 bases left between them. The CDR3 is made up of 15 amino acids. In DNA form, the CDR3 reads TGCGCCAGCAGCTTGAGCTCAGAATATAATTCACCCCTCCACTTT. Amino acid sequence: CASSLSSEYNSPLHF.

The chain has TRBV5-5 and TRBJ1-5; D ambiguous. The CDR3 sequence is 14 residues long. Germline V lookup: CDR1 SGHKS, CDR2 YYEKEE (reference sequence). V was pared by 4 bases and J by 1 base, with 9 bases between. In DNA form, the CDR3 reads TGTGCCAGCAGCACTCTGGCGAGCAATCAGCCCCAGCATTTT. Translating it yields CASSTLASNQPQHF.

V and J are TRBV5-1 and TRBJ1-1; TRBD1 agrees at 9 bases. The CDR3 is 15 residues long. V was pared by 7 bases and J by 3 bases, with 10 bases of the junction left unmatched. Per the germline V gene, CDR1 is SGHRS and CDR2 is YFSETQ. This chain's CDR3 is CASRYTGGSDTEAFF. In nucleotides, the CDR3 is TGCGCCAGCCGTTATACAGGGGGCAGCGACACTGAAGCTTTCTTT.

This rearrangement joins TRBV15 to TRBJ2-7; TRBD2 aligns across 13 bases. The CDR3 totals 17 residues. V lost 5 bases and J lost 1; bases outside the gene matches: 8. Germline V lookup: CDR1 LNHNV, CDR2 YYDKDF (reference sequence). The CDR3 DNA follows: TGTGCCACCAGCTTCGGGACTAGCGGGGTGATTTCCTACGAGCAGTACTTC. Translating gives CATSFGTSGVISYEQYF.

This CDR3 reads CASSEVRQGVESNQPQHF. The CDR3 DNA follows: TGTGCCAGCAGTGAAGTAAGGCAGGGGGTAGAAAGCAATCAGCCCCAGCATTTT. The chain couples TRBV2 to TRBJ1-5; TRBD1 matches at 7 bases. With 1 base clipped from V and 1 base from J, the junction kept 10 bases outside the gene matches. The length of the CDR3 is 18 residues. Germline V gives CDR1 SNHLY, CDR2 FYNNEI.

The chain carries TRBV28 and TRBJ2-3, with D perhaps matching TRBD1 or TRBD2 (5 bases each). V dropped 5 bases and J dropped 2 bases, with 14 bases sitting between them. The CDR3 length is 15 residues. In germline, CDR1 is MDHEN, CDR2 SYDVKM. The CDR3 is CASSRGVGATDTQYF. In nucleotides, the CDR3 is TGTGCCAGCAGTCGAGGGGTTGGGGCCACAGATACGCAGTATTTT.

V and J are TRBV5-4 and TRBJ2-2; TRBD2 agrees at 10 bases. CDR3 length: 16 amino acids. From germline, CDR1 is SGHNT and CDR2 YYREEE (reference sequence). Germline trimming cut 4 bases from V and 6 bases from J; bases unmatched to any gene: 9. CDR3 DNA sequence: TGTGCCAGCAGCCCATCACTAGCGGGGAGGGCCGGGGAGCTGTTTTTT. Its protein is CASSPSLAGRAGELFF.

The rearrangement joins TRBV5-4 to TRBJ2-1; weak D call: TRBD2 (7 bases). Between the trimmed V and J ends, which lost 6 bases and 7 bases, there was a span of 23 bases. Looked up from germline, CDR1 is SGHNT and CDR2 is YYREEE (reference sequence). This CDR3 spans 16 amino acids. The CDR3 is CASNLGGPGVGNEQFF. The CDR3 bases are TGTGCCAGCAACCTGGGGGGGCCGGGAGTAGGGAATGAGCAGTTCTTC.

This rearrangement joins TRBV10-3 to TRBJ2-1, with 10 bases lining up with TRBD1. This CDR3 has 15 residues. The germline V gene has CDR1 ENHRY and CDR2 SYGVKD. The J segment lost 4 bases and the V segment lost 4 bases, leaving 4 bases of the junction unmatched. The chain's CDR3 is CAISARDRGYNEQFF. CDR3 nucleotides: TGTGCCATCAGTGCCCGGGACAGGGGTTACAATGAGCAGTTCTTC.

This clone was recorded a few times. The V call is TRBV18, the J call TRBJ1-1, with TRBD1 matching over 8 bases. Germline CDR1 KGHSH, CDR2 LQKENI. The V gene end was trimmed by 5 bases and the J gene end by 5 bases; junction bases not matched to a gene: 4. This CDR3 comprises 13 residues. The DNA of the CDR3 is TGTGCCAGCTCAGTACAGGGGGTAACTGAAGCTTTCTTT. It translates to CASSVQGVTEAFF.

The chain couples TRBV25-1 to TRBJ1-2, with 8 nucleotides matching TRBD1. The CDR3 runs 13 residues. The ends lost 5 bases at V and 3 bases at J; junction bases unmatched: 2. Germline-derived CDR1 and CDR2 are MGHDK and SYGVNS. DNA for the CDR3: TGTGCCAGCAGTTCGACAGGGGACTATGGCTACACCTTC. Protein product: CASSSTGDYGYTF.

The rearrangement joins TRBV7-9 to TRBJ2-4; D remains unclear. Germline CDR1 is SEHNR and CDR2 is FQNEAQ (reference sequence). Between the trimmed V and J ends, which lost 5 bases and 0 bases, there was a span of 8 bases. The CDR3 totals 14 residues. The CDR3 is CASSPQLAKNIQYF. CDR3 nucleotide sequence: TGTGCCAGCAGCCCTCAGTTAGCCAAAAACATTCAGTACTTC. The full variable domain, its missing parts supplied by reference TRBV7-9 and TRBJ2-4, is DTGVSQNPRHKITKRGQNVTFRCDPISEHNRLYWYRQTLGQGPEFLTYFQNEAQLEKSRLLSDRFSAERPKGSFSTLEIQRTEQGDSAMYLCASSPQLAKNIQYFGAGTRLSVL.

The chain links TRBV19 to TRBJ1-5, with D perhaps TRBD1 (6 bases). V gave up 3 bases and J gave up 5 bases, with 20 bases separating them. The CDR3 runs 17 residues. Germline V gives CDR1 LNHDA, CDR2 SQIVND (reference sequence). CDR3 sequence reads: CASSIGLGGQTYQPQHF. CDR3 in DNA: TGTGCCAGTAGTATTGGGTTGGGGGGCCAAACTTATCAGCCCCAGCATTTT.

This chain uses TRBV5-4 with TRBJ1-1; D is unclear. The CDR3 loop spans 11 amino acids. The ends were cut back, 7 bases at V and 2 bases at J, with 6 bases in the middle. CDR1 is SGHNT and CDR2 is YYREEE in the germline V gene (reference sequence). For the CDR3, the DNA is TGTGCCAGCCTTGATAACACTGAAGCTTTCTTT. Its translation: CASLDNTEAFF. The entire variable domain, with the rest obtained from reference TRBV5-4 and TRBJ1-1, is as follows: ETGVTQSPTHLIKTRGQQVTLRCSSQSGHNTVSWYQQALGQGPQFIFQYYREEENGRGNFPPRFSGLQFPNYSSELNVNALELDDSALYLCASLDNTEAFFGQGTRLTVV.

The rearrangement links TRBV7-9 to TRBJ2-1; a weak D match, TRBD1 (5 bases). Germline CDR1 reads SEHNR; CDR2 reads FQNEAQ (reference sequence). The CDR3 runs 16 residues. V dropped 1 base and J dropped 4 bases, with 14 bases sitting between them. CDR3 in DNA: TGTGCCAGCAGCTTAGAGGGGAACCCGGTGTACAATGAGCAGTTCTTC. This translates into CASSLEGNPVYNEQFF.

The chain joins TRBV30 to TRBJ1-1; TRBD1 agrees at 7 bases. Trimming took 1 base from V and 10 from J; bases not matched to a gene: 9. Germline CDR1 GTSNPN, CDR2 SVGIG (reference sequence). The length of the CDR3 is 13 residues. The DNA for the CDR3 is TGTGCCTGGAGTGCCACCACAGGGGCTCGAGCTTTCTTT. It translates to CAWSATTGARAFF.

V and J are TRBV19 and TRBJ1-5; the D is unclear. The CDR3 has 15 amino acids. The ends were cut back, 3 bases at V and 0 bases at J, with 9 bases in the middle. Germline V gives CDR1 LNHDA, CDR2 SQIVND (reference sequence). The CDR3 DNA reads TGTGCCAGTAGTATGGGCAGATATAGCAATCAGCCCCAGCATTTT. This codes for CASSMGRYSNQPQHF.

The sample holds a few counts of this clone. The rearrangement links TRBV5-4 to TRBJ1-2, with TRBD1 matching 8 bases. Germline V CDR1 and CDR2: SGHNT, YYREEE (reference sequence). V dropped 3 bases and J dropped 4; count of bases not matched to a gene: 8. This CDR3 contains 15 residues. CDR3 bases: TGTGCCAGCAGCTCTGCCAGACAGGGGAGCTATGGCTACACCTTC. The encoded protein is CASSSARQGSYGYTF.

The chain employs TRBV21-1 and TRBJ1-2. TRBV21-1 is assigned pseudogene status. CDR3 size: 14 residues. CDR3 loop: CASSKGEGNYGYTF. In nucleotides, the CDR3 is TGTGCCAGCAGCAAAGGTGAAGGGAACTATGGCTACACCTTC.